The clone carrying this T cell receptor (beta chain) was seen only a few times. Its antigen remains unknown. One entry per CDR3 protein results from TCRdb running MiXCR on the 5' RACE reads. The sample lists about 470,000 distinct CDR3 sequences, 20% to 25% occurring once. These data come from a study of T-cell memory formation after mild COVID-19. Turning to the study itself: Across donors, TCR clusters were largely donor specific. Whole-study results and caveats: The finding that pre-infection memory included some responding clones suggested that cross-reactive memory joined. Mainly CM and EM harbored the contracting CD4+ clones; mainly EMRA harbored the CD8+ ones. Contracting clones from day 15 to 85 had balanced CD4/CD8; later expanders favoured CD4+.

CDR1 and CDR2 (germline): LGHNA, YNFKEQ. The length of the CDR3 is 17 residues. V dropped 1 base and J dropped 3; count of bases not matched to a gene: 6. The sequencing input was PBMCs or a T cell subset sorted from them (not recorded which). The clonotype was recovered from an adult woman who had mild COVID-19 (a few samples of this study predate the infection). Cell type and time point are not known. The chain uses TRBV4-2 and TRBJ2-2; 9 bases fit TRBD2. CDR3 in amino acids: CASSQGPTSGHTGELFF. CDR3 bases: TGTGCCAGCAGCCAAGGCCCGACTAGCGGACACACCGGGGAGCTGTTTTTT.